These 25 T cell receptor beta chains originate from one sample sequenced in a study of shared clonotypes between healthy human individuals. CD45RO-negative, CCR7-positively selected cells formed the naive CD8 fraction, excluding terminally differentiated effector memory CD45RA+ cells. Some clones are missing from TCRdb's copy, which holds only in-frame ones; the method was immunoSEQ multiplex PCR. The sample shows roughly 850,000 clones, about 97% of them seen only once. The sample comprised naive CD8+ T cells sorted from blood. The source of these receptors is a man aged 30 to 45 in good health.

This chain uses TRBV6-6 with TRBJ1-4; D uncertain. CDR3 length equals 16 residues. Germline CDR1 is MNHNY and CDR2 is SVGAGI (reference sequence). V shed 6 bases and J shed 7 bases, with 21 bases lying between them. CDR3 loop: CASSSRRRTQGEKLFF. The DNA of the CDR3 is TGTGCCAGCAGCTCCCGTAGGAGGACCCAAGGTGAAAAACTGTTTTTT.

V usage is TRBV13 and J usage is TRBJ2-1; D unresolved. Germline CDR1 is PRHDT and CDR2 is FYEKMQ (reference sequence). Trimming stripped 3 bases from V and 3 bases from J, with 12 bases between. The CDR3 covers 15 residues. The CDR3 region has the DNA TGTGCCAGCAGCTTTTTAAGGGCCGACTACAATGAGCAGTTCTTC. Translating gives CASSFLRADYNEQFF. Variable domain in full (rest from reference TRBV13 and TRBJ2-1): AAGVIQSPRHLIKEKRETATLKCYPIPRHDTVYWYQQGPGQDPQFLISFYEKMQSDKGSIPDRFSAQQFSDYHSELNMSSLELGDSALYFCASSFLRADYNEQFFGPGTRLTVL.

This clone occurred once. The rearrangement uses TRBV1 and TRBJ2-2; TRBD2 is the table's D call and was not checked against the DNA. TRBV1 is a documented pseudogene. The CDR3 has 18 amino acids. CDR3: CTSSHAHPGMTNTGELFF. The DNA for the CDR3 is TGCACCAGCAGCCACGCCCACCCGGGGATGACGAACACCGGGGAGCTGTTTTTT.

The gene calls are TRBV27 and TRBJ2-7; D is unclear. There are 15 residues in the CDR3. CDR1 is MNHEY and CDR2 is SMNVEV in the germline V gene (reference sequence). The V and J ends lost 4 bases and 5 bases respectively, with 18 bases between them. The CDR3 sequence is CASSYRAFLGHEQYF. CDR3 sequence (DNA): TGTGCCAGCAGTTACCGGGCGTTCCTAGGACACGAGCAGTACTTC.

This clone has just one count. The chain has TRBV2 and TRBJ2-2; a weak D match, TRBD1 (6 bases). V gave up 6 bases and J gave up 3 bases, with 14 bases separating them. The CDR3 runs 15 residues. Looked up from germline, CDR1 is SNHLY and CDR2 is FYNNEI. CDR3 coding DNA: TGTGCCAGCAGAGATCCGGGACAATACACCGGGGAGCTGTTTTTT. Translating gives CASRDPGQYTGELFF.

J is TRBJ1-1 and V is TRBV5-1; D gene ambiguous. Germline V lookup: CDR1 SGHRS, CDR2 YFSETQ. There are 15 residues in the CDR3. Trimming pared 0 bases from V and 6 bases from J, leaving 15 bases between. The CDR3 region has the DNA TGCGCCAGCAGCTTGGTGCGAGACGCAAGGGCTGAAGCTTTCTTT. It yields the protein CASSLVRDARAEAFF.

The chain links TRBV14 to TRBJ2-1; tentative D call: TRBD2 (5 bases). This CDR3 comprises 16 residues. Trimming removed 4 bases at V and 7 bases at J, with 20 bases between. Germline V CDR1 and CDR2: SGHDN, FVKESK. The DNA for the CDR3 is TGTGCCAGCAGCCCCTTTTTGGCTAGCTCTAAGAATGAGCAGTTCTTC. As protein: CASSPFLASSKNEQFF.

This rearrangement joins TRBV6-1 to TRBJ2-7; maybe TRBD2 (5 bases). The V gene's germline CDR1 is MNHNS and CDR2 SASEGT. This CDR3 has 11 amino acids. V was clipped by 9 bases and J by 2 bases, with 8 bases between them. CDR3 in DNA: TGTGCCAGTAAAGCGGCCTACGAGCAGTACTTC. Residues: CASKAAYEQYF.

The chain employs TRBV29-1 and TRBJ2-3; either TRBD1 or TRBD2 may supply D (6 bases each). The V gene's germline CDR1 is SQVTM and CDR2 ANQGSEA. Between the trimmed V and J ends, which lost 0 bases and 6 bases, there was a span of 16 bases. This CDR3 comprises 15 residues. The CDR3 region is CSVEDRGWGQDTQYF. The CDR3 nucleotides are TGCAGCGTTGAAGACCGGGGGTGGGGGCAGGATACGCAGTATTTT.

J is TRBJ1-5 and V is TRBV5-6; 9 bases match TRBD1. V trimming: 1 base; J trimming: 4 bases; junction bases outside the gene matches: 15. In germline, CDR1 is SGHDT, CDR2 YYEEEE. The CDR3 has 19 amino acids. The CDR3 DNA reads TGTGCCAGCAGCTTGTCCCTCCCGCCGACAGGGGGGAGGAATCAGCCCCAGCATTTT. The encoded protein is CASSLSLPPTGGRNQPQHF.

This sequence joins TRBV5-4 and TRBJ2-5; D call uncertain. Per germline, CDR1 SGHNT and CDR2 YYREEE (reference sequence). Trimming pared 3 bases from V and 9 bases from J, leaving 12 bases between. The CDR3 loop spans 12 amino acids. DNA for the CDR3: TGTGCCAGCAGCTGGGGTTCTGACGCCCAGTACTTC. This gives the protein CASSWGSDAQYF.

The V call is TRBV7-9, the J call TRBJ2-3, with 8 bases identical to TRBD2. The germline V gene has CDR1 SEHNR and CDR2 FQNEAQ (reference sequence). This CDR3 comprises 15 residues. V lost 3 bases and J lost 7; bases outside the gene matches: 9. CDR3 in amino acids: CASSLDGRALYTQYF. The CDR3 DNA is TGTGCCAGCAGCTTGGACGGGAGGGCCTTATATACGCAGTATTTT.

The chain recombines TRBV11-2 with TRBJ2-7, with D perhaps given as TRBD1 or TRBD2 (5 bases each). V lost 0 bases and J lost 5, with 14 bases in between. CDR1 and CDR2 (germline): SGHAT, FQNNGV. The CDR3 extends over 15 amino acids. The CDR3: CASSLEGDGTDEQYF. CDR3 sequence (DNA): TGTGCCAGCAGCTTAGAGGGGGACGGGACCGACGAGCAGTACTTC.

The rearrangement joins TRBV7-9 to TRBJ1-4; 7 bases line up with TRBD1. Per germline, CDR1 SEHNR and CDR2 FQNEAQ (reference sequence). This CDR3 comprises 13 residues. Trimming removed 5 bases from V and 10 bases from J; junction bases left unmatched: 7. Written as DNA, the CDR3 is TGTGCCAGCAGCCCAACTTCAGGGGGAAAACTGTTTTTT. Its protein is CASSPTSGGKLFF.

The V call is TRBV7-9, the J call TRBJ2-3, with D possibly being TRBD2 (5 bases). V was cut by 8 bases and J by 4 bases, with 10 bases left in between. Germline-derived CDR1 and CDR2 are SEHNR and FQNEAQ (reference sequence). CDR3 length: 12 amino acids. The CDR3 reads CASEEDADTQYF. The CDR3 bases are TGTGCCAGCGAGGAGGATGCAGATACGCAGTATTTT.

This sequence joins TRBV29-1 and TRBJ1-2; D ambiguous. Trimming left V 0 bases short and J 8 bases short, with 7 bases between. The germline V gene encodes CDR1 SQVTM and CDR2 ANQGSEA. The CDR3 runs to 11 residues. CDR3: CSVEERSGYTF. CDR3 bases: TGCAGCGTTGAAGAAAGGTCCGGCTACACCTTC.

This chain joins TRBV5-1 and TRBJ2-4; TRBD2 agrees at 8 bases. Germline assignment: CDR1 SGHRS and CDR2 YFSETQ. V lost 4 bases, J lost 9 bases, and 15 bases stayed unmatched. This CDR3 region has 16 residues. CDR3 DNA sequence: TGCGCCAGCAGCGCCCCCTCGGGAGGGCCTAGTGGCATTCAGTACTTC. This codes for CASSAPSGGPSGIQYF.

The V gene is TRBV7-9, the J gene TRBJ2-1; D gene ambiguous. Germline-derived CDR1 and CDR2 are SEHNR and FQNEAQ (reference sequence). The CDR3 is 14 residues long. With 2 bases removed from V and 6 bases from J, the gap between germline ends came to 11 bases. Here the CDR3 DNA reads TGTGCCAGCAGCTTAATTTCAGCTGCCAATGAGCAGTTCTTC. It translates to CASSLISAANEQFF.

The chain links TRBV11-3 to TRBJ2-1; the D call may be TRBD1 or TRBD2 (5 bases each). Germline V gives CDR1 SGHNT, CDR2 YENEEA. CDR3 length equals 13 residues. The V end lost 5 bases, the J end lost 5 bases, and 10 bases lay between the germline ends. Here the CDR3 DNA reads TGTGCCAGCAGCCCCCGGGGCCACAATGAGCAGTTCTTC. It is translated as CASSPRGHNEQFF. Drawing the rest from reference TRBV11-3 and TRBJ2-1, the complete variable domain is EAGVVQSPRYKIIEKKQPVAFWCNPISGHNTLYWYLQNLGQGPELLIRYENEEAVDDSQLPKDRFSAERLKGVDSTLKIQPAELGDSAVYLCASSPRGHNEQFFGPGTRLTVL.

Worth noting for this clone: At the DNA level, this CDR3 is encoded by other sequences in the same sample as well. The chain combines TRBV9 with TRBJ2-1, with 7 bases fitting TRBD2. The length of the CDR3 is 11 residues. Per germline, CDR1 SGDLS and CDR2 YYNGEE. The trim removed 7 bases at V and 6 bases at J, leaving 1 base unmatched. This chain's CDR3 is CASGRANEQFF. CDR3 DNA: TGTGCCAGCGGGAGGGCCAATGAGCAGTTCTTC.

Regarding this clone: An end of the junction differs from the germline gene, which may be a read error. The J gene is TRBJ2-3, the V gene TRBV9; D possibly corresponds to TRBD2 (6 bases). The germline V gene encodes CDR1 SGDLS and CDR2 YYNGEE. This CDR3 is 14 amino acids long. The CDR3 coding sequence is TGTGCCAGTAGCGGTTCCCATAGCACAGATACGCAGTATTTT. Its translation: CASSGSHSTDTQYF.

The rearrangement uses TRBV28 and TRBJ2-5, with 9 nucleotides matching TRBD1. Germline V gene sequence: CDR1 MDHEN, CDR2 SYDVKM. This CDR3 is 17 amino acids long. The V gene end was trimmed by 5 bases and the J gene end by 4 bases; junction bases not matched to a gene: 14. CDR3 in amino acids: CASSLESGTGTGETQYF. CDR3 nucleotide sequence: TGTGCCAGCAGTCTGGAATCCGGGACAGGGACGGGAGAGACCCAGTACTTC.

The rearrangement links TRBV27 to TRBJ1-2, with a possible D match to TRBD1 (5 bases). Per germline, CDR1 MNHEY and CDR2 SMNVEV (reference sequence). Trimming took off 2 bases at V and 4 bases at J, with 14 bases between the two ends. CDR3 size: 15 residues. This CDR3 reads CASSLMAGSLYGYTF. DNA of the CDR3: TGTGCCAGCAGTTTAATGGCAGGGAGTCTCTATGGCTACACCTTC.

The rearrangement uses TRBV2 and TRBJ2-3, with TRBD2 matching 7 bases. The V gene's germline CDR1 is SNHLY and CDR2 FYNNEI. V was pared by 7 bases and J by 2 bases, with 9 bases of the junction left unmatched. The CDR3 totals 15 residues. CDR3 region: CASIYSSGYTDTQYF. In nucleotides, the CDR3 is TGTGCCAGCATATATTCTAGCGGCTACACAGATACGCAGTATTTT.

The gene calls are TRBV6-4 and TRBJ2-7, with 7 bases identical to TRBD1. The ends lost 5 bases at V and 6 bases at J; junction bases unmatched: 10. The V gene's germline CDR1 is MRHNA and CDR2 SNTAGT. The length of the CDR3 is 14 residues. This chain's CDR3 is CASSPTTGKLEQYF. The CDR3 region has the DNA TGTGCCAGCAGTCCTACGACAGGGAAACTCGAGCAGTACTTC.